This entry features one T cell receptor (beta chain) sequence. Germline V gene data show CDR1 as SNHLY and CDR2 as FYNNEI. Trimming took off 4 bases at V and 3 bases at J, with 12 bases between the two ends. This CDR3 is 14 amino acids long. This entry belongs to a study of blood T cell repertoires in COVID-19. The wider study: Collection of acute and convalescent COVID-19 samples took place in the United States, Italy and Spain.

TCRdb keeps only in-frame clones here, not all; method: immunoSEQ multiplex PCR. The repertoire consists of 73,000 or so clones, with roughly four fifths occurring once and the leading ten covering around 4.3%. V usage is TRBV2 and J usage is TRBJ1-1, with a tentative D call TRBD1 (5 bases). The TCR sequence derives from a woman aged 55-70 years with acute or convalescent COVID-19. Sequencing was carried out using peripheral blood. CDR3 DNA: TGTGCCAGCAGTGCAGGGCGTCCGGACACTGAAGCTTTCTTT. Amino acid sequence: CASSAGRPDTEAFF.